A selection of T cell receptor beta chains follows, all from one sample in a study of blood T cell repertoires in COVID-19. Some clones are missing from TCRdb's copy, which holds only in-frame ones; the method was immunoSEQ multiplex PCR. The sample records hundreds of thousands of clones, approximately 86% being singletons. Input material: peripheral blood. These receptors were obtained from a human donor in a cohort sampled during active COVID-19. The CDR3 runs from the conserved cysteine through the conserved F or W. Fields, in order: V gene, D gene, J gene, clone size, CDR3 DNA, CDR3 protein. D genes are given only for firm matches. Rows give clone size only sometimes, using once, few, many, or a class for an expanded clone.

>TRBV27|.|TRBJ1-2|.
TGTGCCAGCAGTTTAGGTGTGGCCGCTTATCACTATGGCTACACCTTC
CASSLGVAAYHYGYTF
>TRBV11-3|.|TRBJ1-1|.
TGTGCCAGCAGCTTCGAACGGGTGAACACTGAAGCTTTCTTT
CASSFERVNTEAFF
>TRBV6-5|TRBD2|TRBJ2-7|.
TGTGCCAGCAGCGGGACTAGCGGGAGTTTCGAGCAGTACTTC
CASSGTSGSFEQYF
>TRBV11-2|TRBD1|TRBJ1-6|many
TGTGCCAGCAGCTTAGTGACCGGGACAGGGGGTAATTCACCCCTCCACTTT
CASSLVTGTGGNSPLHF
>TRBV28|TRBD2|TRBJ2-7|.
TGTGCCAGCAGTTTATCCCGACTAGCGGGAGGCGACGAGCAGTACTTC
CASSLSRLAGGDEQYF
>TRBV28|.|TRBJ1-3|.
TGTGCCAGCAGCCCACGATCCGGGCGGGTCTCAAGCTCTGGAAACACCATATATTTT
CASSPRSGRVSSSGNTIYF
>TRBV19|TRBD1|TRBJ2-1|once
TGTGCCAGTAGCCGCGACAGGGGCGATGAGCAGTTCTTC
CASSRDRGDEQFF
>TRBV5-1|TRBD2|TRBJ2-1|.
TGCGCCAGCAGCTTGGCAGCGGGAGACAATGAGCAGTTCTTC
CASSLAAGDNEQFF
>TRBV19|TRBD2|TRBJ2-7|few
TGTGCCAGTAGTGTACTACCGGGACTAGCGGGTAACGAGCAGTACTTC
CASSVLPGLAGNEQYF
>TRBV4-1|.|TRBJ2-7|.
TGCGCCAGCAGCCAACAGGTAGCCTACGAGCAGTACTTC
CASSQQVAYEQYF
>TRBV19|TRBD2|TRBJ2-5|.
TGTGCCAGTAGTAGGGCAGGCGGGGGAAAAGAGACCCAGTACTTC
CASSRAGGGKETQYF
>TRBV7-9|.|TRBJ1-5|once
TGTGCCAGCAGCTTTACAGGGAATAGCAATCAGCCCCAGCATTTT
CASSFTGNSNQPQHF
>TRBV5-1|TRBD1|TRBJ1-2|.
TGCGCCAGCAGCTTCCAGGGGGTAGGCTATGGCTACACCTTC
CASSFQGVGYGYTF
>TRBV4-1|.|TRBJ2-7|.
TGCGCCAGCAGCCAAGCGCGGGGTAGCTACGAGCAGTACTTC
CASSQARGSYEQYF
>TRBV6-1|.|TRBJ2-7|.
TGTGCCAGCAGTGAAGTTGGGCAGGGCCACGAGCAGTACTTC
CASSEVGQGHEQYF
>TRBV5-1|TRBD1|TRBJ2-5|.
TGCGCCAGCAGCTTAGAGCAGACAGGGGGGGAACAAGAGACCCAGTACTTC
CASSLEQTGGEQETQYF
>TRBV5-4|.|TRBJ2-1|once
TGTGCCAGCAGCGGCCGGGGAGCGCAGTTCTTC
CASSGRGAQFF
>TRBV7-7|TRBD2|TRBJ2-3|.
TGTGCCAGCAGCCCCCACCGACTAGCGGGAGAGACCACAGATACGCAGTATTTT
CASSPHRLAGETTDTQYF
>TRBV19|.|TRBJ1-5|.
TGTGCCAGTAGTTCGGAGTTGTCCGGTCTCCCGGATCATCAGCCCCAGCATTTT
CASSSELSGLPDHQPQHF
>TRBV2|TRBD1|TRBJ1-2|.
TGTGCCAGCAACAGACAGGGGAGTAGCTATGGCTACACCTTC
CASNRQGSSYGYTF
>TRBV30|.|TRBJ1-1|.
TGTGCCTGGAGTGTCGGTTTGATGAACACTGAAGCTTTCTTT
CAWSVGLMNTEAFF
>TRBV9|TRBD1|TRBJ1-2|.
TGTGCCAGCAGCGTAGAGGGGGCTGGCGGCTACACCTTC
CASSVEGAGGYTF
>TRBV25-1|.|TRBJ2-7|.
TGTGCCAGCAGTGCCATGGCCGTCAAAAGCGGGTCGGCGTCTGAGCAGTACTTC
CASSAMAVKSGSASEQYF
>TRBV5-1|.|TRBJ1-5|once
TGCGCCAGCAGCTTGGGATCAGGTACCAATCAGCCCCAGCATTTT
CASSLGSGTNQPQHF
>TRBV10-3|.|TRBJ1-2|.
TGTGCCCTCAGCCCGGACAGCCCTCCGAATGGCTACACCTTC
CALSPDSPPNGYTF
>TRBV4-2|TRBD2|TRBJ2-3|.
TGTGCCAGCAGCCCCCCAGTGAGCGGGAGGGTCGGTACGCAGTATTTT
CASSPPVSGRVGTQYF
>TRBV6-6|.|TRBJ2-7|.
TGTGCCAGCAGTTACTCGGCAGAATCCTACGAGCAGTACTTC
CASSYSAESYEQYF
>TRBV5-4|.|TRBJ2-7|.
TGTGCCAGCAGCTGGGGAGGCCCCAACGAGCAGTACTTC
CASSWGGPNEQYF
>TRBV19|TRBD1|TRBJ1-5|.
TGTGCCAGTAGTATGGACAGGGAGAATCAGCCCCAGCATTTT
CASSMDRENQPQHF
>TRBV5-6|.|TRBJ1-1|.
TGTGCCAGCAGCTCCGGACAGATGAACACTGAAGCTTTCTTT
CASSSGQMNTEAFF
>TRBV7-2|TRBD1|TRBJ2-7|.
TGTGCCAGCAGCTTAAACAGGGGCCCGGGCGAGCAGTACTTC
CASSLNRGPGEQYF
>TRBV11-3|.|TRBJ2-5|.
TGTGCCAGCAGCTTAGCGGCAGGACAAGAGACCCAGTACTTC
CASSLAAGQETQYF
>TRBV5-6|.|TRBJ2-3|.
TGTGCCAGCAGCTTGGGTGGGGGCCCAGATACGCAGTATTTT
CASSLGGGPDTQYF
>TRBV28|.|TRBJ1-2|.
TGTGCCAGCAGTCCTCCAGCAGGGCGCCACAGCGGCTACACCTTC
CASSPPAGRHSGYTF
>TRBV2|.|TRBJ1-5|few
TGTGCCAGCAGTGAAGCAAGGGGGTCCGTTCAGCCCCAGCATTTT
CASSEARGSVQPQHF
>TRBV2|TRBD1|TRBJ2-5|.
TGTGCCAGCAGTGACTGGACAGGGGGCGAGGAGACCCAGTACTTC
CASSDWTGGEETQYF
>TRBV7-2|.|TRBJ1-3|few
TGTGCCAGCAGCTATGTCGGTGGTGGAAACACCATATATTTT
CASSYVGGGNTIYF
>TRBV4-1|.|TRBJ2-5|.
TGCGCCAGCAGCCAAGATTTGGGGAGCCAAGAGACCCAGTACTTC
CASSQDLGSQETQYF
>TRBV5-1|TRBD1|TRBJ2-1|.
TGCGCCAGCAGCCTCGGGACAGGGAGTTACAATGAGCAGTTCTTC
CASSLGTGSYNEQFF
>TRBV7-6|.|TRBJ2-3|.
TGTGCCAGCAGTTTAAGACTCAGCACAGATACGCAGTATTTT
CASSLRLSTDTQYF
>TRBV5-1|TRBD1|TRBJ1-2|.
TGCGCCAGCAGCCCTGGACAGGCCCAGGGGGGCTACACCTTC
CASSPGQAQGGYTF
>TRBV18|.|TRBJ2-3|.
TGTGCCAGCTCACCGGGTTCGGACACGACTAGCACAGATACGCAGTATTTT
CASSPGSDTTSTDTQYF
>TRBV12-3/TRBV12-4|.|TRBJ2-5|.
TGTGCCAGCAGCTCAGCGGAGGAGACCCAGTACTTC
CASSSAEETQYF
>TRBV6-5|TRBD1|TRBJ1-5|.
TGTGCCAGCAAGACAGGGGGAATCAATCAGCCCCAGCATTTT
CASKTGGINQPQHF
>TRBV28|TRBD1|TRBJ2-7|.
TGTGCCAGCAGTTTGGGACAGGGGGGCTACGAGCAGTACTTC
CASSLGQGGYEQYF
>TRBV27|TRBD2|TRBJ2-1|.
TGTGCCAGCAGTTTTAGCGGGAGAACAAATGAGCAGTTCTTC
CASSFSGRTNEQFF
>TRBV9|TRBD1|TRBJ1-4|.
TGTGCCAGCAGCGTCGGGACAGCCGAAAATGAAAAACTGTTTTTT
CASSVGTAENEKLFF
>TRBV4-2|.|TRBJ2-2|once
TGTGCCAGCAGTCCCCGGGGAGGGGGGGAAACCGGGGAGCTGTTTTTT
CASSPRGGGETGELFF
>TRBV16|.|TRBJ1-1|.
TGTGCCAGCAGCTTACAGGGGAACACTGAAGCTTTCTTT
CASSLQGNTEAFF
>TRBV5-1|.|TRBJ2-3|.
TGCGCCAGCAGCCTAGCCCATAGGGGCACAGATACGCAGTATTTT
CASSLAHRGTDTQYF
>TRBV6-2/TRBV6-3|TRBD1|TRBJ2-6|few
TGTGCCAGCAGTTTGACAGGGTCCGGGGCCAACGTCCTGACTTTC
CASSLTGSGANVLTF
>TRBV7-8|.|TRBJ2-7|.
TGTGCCAGCAGCTTATACGCCGGGACTCCAACCACCTACGAGCAGTACTTC
CASSLYAGTPTTYEQYF
>TRBV30|TRBD2|TRBJ2-5|.
TGTGCCTGGAGTGTCGAAGCGGGGGGGCGAACCCAGTACTTC
CAWSVEAGGRTQYF